One and the same sample provided the 31 T cell receptor beta chains below, sequenced in a study of blood T cells in healthy people across ages. A second PCR, run for roughly 7 to 12 cycles, used a sample-barcoded 5' primer plus a J-beta primer mix. TCRdb passed the 5' RACE reads through MiXCR, listing each CDR3 protein once. The sample shows 850,000 to 1,000,000 distinct CDR3 sequences, roughly 51% of them seen only once. Sequenced sample: blood. The origin of the receptors is an older woman in good health.

This clonotype was counted a few times. V gene TRBV20-1 combines with J gene TRBJ1-1; D is uncertain. The CDR3 length is 12 residues. CDR1 and CDR2 from the germline V gene are DFQATT and SNEGSKA (reference sequence). V was pared by 3 bases and J by 2 bases, with 7 bases between. CDR3 sequence reads: CSARRGNTEAFF. CDR3 sequence (DNA): TGCAGTGCTAGGCGAGGTAACACTGAAGCTTTCTTT.

This clonotype has only a few counts. This chain links TRBV28 with TRBJ2-1, with TRBD2 matching over 12 bases. The CDR3 consists of 13 residues. Germline V CDR1 and CDR2: MDHEN, SYDVKM. V dropped 7 bases and J dropped 9; count of bases not matched to a gene: 4. In DNA form, the CDR3 reads TGTGCCAGCACCATACTAGCGGGAGGTGAGCAGTTCTTC. Its protein is CASTILAGGEQFF. Using reference TRBV28 and TRBJ2-1 for the parts outside the CDR3, the full variable domain is DVKVTQSSRYLVKRTGEKVFLECVQDMDHENMFWYRQDPGLGLRLIYFSYDVKMKEKGDIPEGYSVSREKKERFSLILESASTNQTSMYLCASTILAGGEQFFGPGTRLTVL.

There are a few counts of this clonotype. The genes are TRBV18 and TRBJ2-4; perhaps D is TRBD1 or TRBD2 (5 bases each). This CDR3 comprises 15 residues. V was shortened by 0 bases and J by 13 bases, with 19 bases between the two germline ends. CDR1 and CDR2 (germline): KGHSH, LQKENI. The CDR3 here is CASSPPGPALGEQYF. The CDR3 DNA is TGTGCCAGCTCACCACCGGGTCCGGCTCTGGGGGAGCAGTACTTC.

This clonotype was seen only once. CDR3 region: CSVDSGTGAEKLFF. The CDR3 region has the DNA TGCAGCGTTGATTCCGGGACAGGGGCTGAAAAACTGTTTTTT. The chain is built from TRBV29-1 and TRBJ1-4, with 10 positions matching TRBD1. Germline V gene sequence: CDR1 SQVTM, CDR2 ANQGSEA. Trimming at V came to 3 bases and at J to 7 bases, leaving 5 bases not matched to a gene. The CDR3 is 14 amino acids.

The rearrangement uses TRBV27 and TRBJ2-1, with no clear D. The V and J ends lost 8 bases and 7 bases respectively, with 21 bases between them. The CDR3 runs 15 residues. Germline values: CDR1 MNHEY, CDR2 SMNVEV (reference sequence). The CDR3 DNA reads TGTGCCAGCTCGTCTGGGCCCTGGATAGGGAATGAGCAGTTCTTC. It translates to CASSSGPWIGNEQFF.

This chain joins TRBV21-1 and TRBJ1-2; the tabulated D call, TRBD1, remains unverified against the DNA. TRBV21-1 is annotated as a pseudogene. The CDR3 sequence is 13 residues long. CDR3: CASSSGQGIGYTF. Here the CDR3 DNA reads TGTGCCAGCAGCTCGGGACAGGGAATAGGCTACACCTTC.

The gene calls are TRBV4-1 and TRBJ2-6; D uncertain. Germline CDR1 reads MGHRA; CDR2 reads YSYEKL. Trimming pared 2 bases from V and 0 bases from J, leaving 14 bases between. This CDR3 has 18 amino acids. The CDR3 DNA sequence: TGCGCCAGCAGCCAATCACAGTTGACAAGCTCTGGGGCCAACGTCCTGACTTTC. Its protein is CASSQSQLTSSGANVLTF.

This clonotype was seen only once. The chain combines TRBV20-1 with TRBJ2-3; the D gene could be TRBD1 or TRBD2 (6 bases each). Deletions cut 2 bases from V and 6 bases from J, with 12 bases between. The CDR3 has 13 amino acids. The germline V gene encodes CDR1 DFQATT and CDR2 SNEGSKA (reference sequence). The CDR3 protein is CSARRVGGDTQYF. CDR3 in DNA: TGCAGTGCTAGAAGAGTAGGGGGGGATACGCAGTATTTT.

This clonotype was seen more than once but under ten times. The chain uses TRBV5-1 and TRBJ2-7, with D perhaps TRBD1 or TRBD2 (5 bases each). The ends were cut back, 4 bases at V and 3 bases at J, with 20 bases in the middle. Germline V gene lookup returns CDR1 SGHRS and CDR2 YFSETQ. The CDR3 has 16 residues. Written as DNA, the CDR3 is TGCGCCAGCAGCCTAACAGCCGGGACCGGCATCTACGAGCAGTACTTC. Protein product: CASSLTAGTGIYEQYF. The full variable domain, in which reference TRBV5-1 and TRBJ2-7 provide the parts outside the CDR3, is KAGVTQTPRYLIKTRGQQVTLSCSPISGHRSVSWYQQTPGQGLQFLFEYFSETQRNKGNFPGRFSGRQFSNSRSEMNVSTLELGDSALYLCASSLTAGTGIYEQYFGPGTRLTVT.

J is TRBJ2-3 and V is TRBV5-5, with 10 nucleotides matching TRBD2. There are 15 residues in the CDR3. V shed 0 bases, J shed 3 bases, and the junction held 1 base outside the gene matches. In germline, CDR1 is SGHKS, CDR2 YYEKEE (reference sequence). The CDR3 sequence: CASSLEGLATDTQYF. The DNA for the CDR3 is TGTGCCAGCAGCTTGGAGGGACTAGCGACAGATACGCAGTATTTT.

The CDR3 region is CSARDPGGVHNEQFF. As DNA, the CDR3 is TGCAGTGCTAGAGATCCGGGAGGGGTCCACAATGAGCAGTTCTTC. This chain joins TRBV20-1 and TRBJ2-1; 8 bases match TRBD2. V was pared by 0 bases and J by 5 bases, with 6 bases of the junction left unmatched. The germline CDR1 and CDR2 sequences are DFQATT and SNEGSKA (reference sequence). The CDR3 has 15 residues.

J is TRBJ2-7 and V is TRBV10-1; 12 positions agree with TRBD1. J lost 1 base, V lost 2 bases, and 9 bases had no gene match. The CDR3 contains 18 residues. In germline, CDR1 is WNHNN, CDR2 SYGVQD (reference sequence). In DNA form, the CDR3 reads TGCGCCAGCAGTGAGCCAGGGACAGGGGGCGAGGGATCCTACGAGCAGTACTTC. This translates into CASSEPGTGGEGSYEQYF.

Note on this clonotype: A much larger clone differs from this one at a single base, so this may be a read error. V is TRBV14 and J is TRBJ2-2; D perhaps matches TRBD2 (6 bases). The V gene lost 4 bases and the J gene lost 7 bases, with 16 bases spanning the gap. The CDR3 extends over 15 amino acids. Germline V gene data show CDR1 as SGHDN and CDR2 as FVKESK. In DNA form, the CDR3 reads TGTGCCAGCAGCCCAGGACCGGGAGTGGTCGGGGAGCTGTTTTTT. Protein product: CASSPGPGVVGELFF.

There are a few counts of this clonotype. The CDR3: CASSQDKRLVYEQFF. CDR3 nucleotide sequence: TGTGCCAGCAGCCAAGATAAGAGACTAGTATATGAGCAGTTCTTC. This chain connects TRBV4-2 to TRBJ2-1; D might be TRBD2 (6 bases). Germline CDR1 LGHNA, CDR2 YNFKEQ. V lost 0 bases and J 8 bases, leaving 14 bases between the germline ends. CDR3 size: 15 residues.

This rearrangement joins TRBV4-1 to TRBJ2-7, with D possibly being TRBD1 (6 bases). In germline, CDR1 is MGHRA, CDR2 YSYEKL. CDR3 length: 18 amino acids. Between the trimmed V and J ends, which lost 9 bases and 1 base, there was a span of 28 bases. CDR3 loop: CARTLIDNRETCSYEQYF. DNA for the CDR3: TGCGCCAGGACGCTTATTGATAACAGGGAGACTTGTTCCTACGAGCAGTACTTC.

This chain uses TRBV20-1 with TRBJ2-5; 11 nucleotides line up with TRBD2. Germline CDR1 and CDR2: DFQATT and SNEGSKA (reference sequence). There are 15 residues in the CDR3. V was pared by 5 bases and J by 7 bases, with 12 bases of the junction left unmatched. The CDR3 loop is CSALLTSGEFGTQYF. The CDR3 DNA reads as TGCAGTGCTCTACTGACTAGCGGGGAATTTGGGACCCAGTACTTC.

This clonotype was seen a few times. V usage is TRBV3-1 and J usage is TRBJ2-7; D is unresolved. This CDR3 region has 15 residues. The V gene lost 1 base and the J gene lost 1 base, with 11 bases spanning the gap. Germline V gene data show CDR1 as LGHDT and CDR2 as YNNKEL (reference sequence). The CDR3 nucleotides are TGTGCCAGCAGCCAAGTTCCTATTAAATCCTACGAGCAGTACTTC. It yields the protein CASSQVPIKSYEQYF.

V and J are TRBV29-1 and TRBJ2-1; D tentatively fits TRBD1 or TRBD2 (5 bases each). V shed 2 bases and J shed 9 bases, with 14 bases lying between them. Germline lookup yields CDR1 SQVTM and CDR2 ANQGSEA. The CDR3 extends over 13 amino acids. The CDR3 loop is CSVELLGGGEQFF. CDR3 nucleotide sequence: TGCAGCGTTGAACTGTTAGGTGGGGGTGAGCAGTTCTTC.

Concerning this clonotype: One end of the junction fails to match germline, which may point to a read error. The V and J genes are TRBV27 and TRBJ2-1, with TRBD2 identical over 10 bases. This CDR3 is built from 13 residues. Germline V gives CDR1 MNHEY, CDR2 SMNVEV (reference sequence). CDR3 sequence reads: CASSSLVAGGQFF. CDR3 sequence (DNA): TGTGCAAGCAGTTCGTTAGTAGCGGGAGGGCAGTTCTTC.

The J gene is TRBJ2-7, the V gene TRBV5-1; 8 bases line up with TRBD2. V shed 6 bases, J shed 7 bases, and the junction held 9 bases outside the gene matches. Germline lookup yields CDR1 SGHRS and CDR2 YFSETQ. There are 13 residues in the CDR3. The CDR3 coding sequence is TGCGCCAGCACCTCGCGGGAGGATGAAGAGCAGTACTTC. Amino acids: CASTSREDEEQYF.

The CDR3 sequence: CAWEGGNTDTQYF. The CDR3 DNA reads as TGTGCCTGGGAAGGCGGGAACACAGATACGCAGTATTTT. The chain joins TRBV30 to TRBJ2-3, with D perhaps matching TRBD2 (6 bases). This CDR3 is 13 amino acids long. Trimming removed 5 bases at V and 2 bases at J, with 11 bases between. The germline CDR1 and CDR2 sequences are GTSNPN and SVGIG (reference sequence).

In its sample, this clonotype was seen a few times. V is TRBV10-2 and J is TRBJ2-7; D gene ambiguous. Germline CDR1 WSHSY, CDR2 SAAADI. The CDR3 is 14 residues long. V lost 7 bases, J lost 0 bases, and 13 bases lay in between. The CDR3 DNA reads TGCGCCAGCACCGTCACGGCCGGCTCCTACGAGCAGTACTTC. Its translation: CASTVTAGSYEQYF.

J is TRBJ2-2 and V is TRBV15; tentative D call: TRBD1 (5 bases). The CDR3 has 15 residues. Germline CDR1 LNHNV, CDR2 YYDKDF (reference sequence). Trimming left V 2 bases short and J 4 bases short, with 11 bases between. This CDR3 is CATSRRQISTGELFF. The CDR3 bases are TGTGCCACCAGCAGAAGACAGATCTCCACCGGGGAGCTGTTTTTT.

The CDR3 DNA reads as TGCAGTGCTAGGGGAGCGTCTTGGTACCAAGAGACCCAGTACTTC. Protein product: CSARGASWYQETQYF. The rearrangement joins TRBV20-1 to TRBJ2-5; tentative D call: TRBD2 (5 bases). The germline CDR1 and CDR2 sequences are DFQATT and SNEGSKA (reference sequence). The V gene lost 3 bases and the J gene lost 0 bases, with 14 bases spanning the gap. This CDR3 region has 15 residues.

This clonotype has a handful of counts. J is TRBJ2-7 and V is TRBV29-1; D possibly matches TRBD1 or TRBD2 (5 bases each). V was trimmed by 7 bases and J by 1 base, leaving 11 bases between them. The CDR3 is 12 residues long. Germline assignment: CDR1 SQVTM and CDR2 ANQGSEA. The DNA of the CDR3 is TGCAGCGCCGGGGACGGATCCTACGAGCAGTACTTC. It yields the protein CSAGDGSYEQYF.

The CDR3 here is CASSLPSWGDNSPLHF. In DNA form, the CDR3 reads TGTGCCAGCAGTTTACCCTCCTGGGGAGATAATTCACCCCTCCACTTT. The V gene is TRBV28, the J gene TRBJ1-6; unclear D gene. V was cut by 2 bases and J by 5 bases, with 13 bases left in between. This CDR3 spans 16 amino acids. Germline CDR1 reads MDHEN; CDR2 reads SYDVKM.

The chain employs TRBV29-1 and TRBJ2-1, with TRBD1 matching 9 bases. TRBJ2-7 matches the DNA end more closely, so the J call is doubtful. Germline V lookup: CDR1 SQVTM, CDR2 ANQGSEA. This CDR3 has 13 residues. Here the CDR3 reads CSAGQGLYNEQYF. DNA of the CDR3: TGCAGCGCGGGACAGGGTCTCTACAATGAGCAGTACTTC.

The V call is TRBV5-1, the J call TRBJ2-7; D remains unclear. The length of the CDR3 is 14 residues. Trimming removed 0 bases at V and 2 bases at J, with 9 bases between. The germline CDR1 and CDR2 sequences are SGHRS and YFSETQ. CDR3: CASSLELRAYEQYF. DNA of the CDR3: TGCGCCAGCAGCTTGGAGTTGCGTGCCTACGAGCAGTACTTC.

In this sample, this clonotype turned up a few times. The chain employs TRBV28 and TRBJ2-7; 7 positions agree with TRBD2. The CDR3 loop spans 16 amino acids. Looked up from germline, CDR1 is MDHEN and CDR2 is SYDVKM. Trimming cost V 6 bases and J 4 bases; bases outside gene matches: 15. CDR3 amino acids: CASSHVRTSVWYEQYF. DNA of the CDR3: TGTGCCAGCAGCCACGTTAGAACTAGCGTTTGGTACGAGCAGTACTTC.

This chain uses TRBV20-1 with TRBJ2-1, with TRBD1 matching over 8 bases. The J call may not be correct, given that the DNA end is closer to TRBJ2-7. The germline V gene encodes CDR1 DFQATT and CDR2 SNEGSKA (reference sequence). This CDR3 spans 15 amino acids. CDR3 region: CSAPQDRVVSYEQYF. DNA for the CDR3: TGCAGTGCACCACAGGACAGGGTTGTGTCTTACGAGCAGTACTTC.

J is TRBJ2-6 and V is TRBV29-1, with D maybe TRBD2 (5 bases). This CDR3 contains 14 residues. Trimming removed 4 bases from V and 4 bases from J, with 11 bases in between. Germline CDR1 is SQVTM and CDR2 is ANQGSEA. CDR3 protein: CSVVRAGGANVLTF. CDR3 DNA sequence: TGCAGCGTTGTCCGGGCGGGCGGGGCCAACGTCCTGACTTTC.